Below, 8 T cell receptor beta chains from the same sample are listed, as sequenced in a study of T cell repertoires in cytomegalovirus infection. TCRdb itself ran the reads through MiXCR, one entry per CDR3 protein. The sample carries about 310,000 distinct CDR3 sequences, 15% to 20% recorded once. Sequenced material: PBMCs. These receptors all come from a human donor in good health (CMV status not recorded). Some clones in this sample may be carry-over from other donors' samples.

This clonotype was detected only a few times. The chain carries TRBV6-1 and TRBJ2-2, with D tentatively TRBD1 (6 bases). Looked up from germline, CDR1 is MNHNS and CDR2 is SASEGT. CDR3 length: 15 amino acids. V dropped 5 bases and J dropped 6 bases, with 16 bases sitting between them. The CDR3 DNA sequence: TGTGCCAGCAGTTATCAGGGACAAAGGGCCGGGGAGCTGTTTTTT. This translates into CASSYQGQRAGELFF.

Concerning this clonotype itself: A read error is possible here, since a much larger clone lies one base away. This rearrangement joins TRBV7-2 to TRBJ1-1; D gene uncertain. This CDR3 is built from 12 residues. Germline V CDR1 and CDR2: SGHTA, FQGNSA. CDR3 in DNA: TGTGCCGGCAGCTTAGATACAGTTGAAGCTTTCTTT. Translating gives CAGSLDTVEAFF.

The sample holds one count of this clonotype. V gene TRBV2 combines with J gene TRBJ2-7; possibly TRBD2 for D (5 bases). Germline CDR1 SNHLY, CDR2 FYNNEI. The ends were cut back, 10 bases at V and 5 bases at J, with 18 bases in the middle. This CDR3 is built from 13 residues. The CDR3 sequence is CATGPGNVDEQYF. CDR3 coding DNA: TGTGCCACCGGGCCGGGGAACGTCGACGAGCAGTACTTC.

This clonotype came up a few times. The chain has TRBV6-2 or TRBV6-3 and TRBJ2-7; 11 bases are a match to TRBD1. The germline V gene encodes CDR1 MNHEY and CDR2 SVGEGT. With V trimmed by 2 bases and J by 4 bases, 7 bases remained unmatched. The CDR3 is 16 amino acids. In DNA form, the CDR3 reads TGTGCCAGCAGTTACAGCCCCGGGACAGGGGGATACGAGCAGTACTTC. Protein: CASSYSPGTGGYEQYF.

This clonotype occurred many times. V is TRBV12-3 or TRBV12-4 and J is TRBJ1-3; D is unresolved. CDR3 length equals 14 residues. V was clipped by 3 bases and J by 0 bases, with 6 bases between them. The CDR3 DNA is TGTGCCAGCAGTTTGGCCGGCTCTGGAAACACCATATATTTT. This codes for CASSLAGSGNTIYF.

This clonotype appeared a few times. The chain recombines TRBV4-2 with TRBJ2-1; D is tentatively TRBD1 or TRBD2 (5 bases each). Between the trimmed V and J ends, which lost 0 bases and 3 bases, there was a span of 12 bases. CDR3 length: 16 residues. Looked up from germline, CDR1 is LGHNA and CDR2 is YNFKEQ. The DNA of the CDR3 is TGTGCCAGCAGCCAAGATGCGAGGGGAGACTACAATGAGCAGTTCTTC. Translating gives CASSQDARGDYNEQFF.

The rearrangement links TRBV5-1 to TRBJ2-2; TRBD1 might be the D (5 bases). Germline V lookup: CDR1 SGHRS, CDR2 YFSETQ. Between the trimmed V and J ends, which lost 4 bases and 1 base, there was a span of 14 bases. There are 16 residues in the CDR3. CDR3 sequence reads: CASSRTDSWNTGELFF. The DNA for the CDR3 is TGCGCCAGCAGCCGGACCGACAGCTGGAACACCGGGGAGCTGTTTTTT. Complete variable domain (other parts from reference TRBV5-1 and TRBJ2-2): KAGVTQTPRYLIKTRGQQVTLSCSPISGHRSVSWYQQTPGQGLQFLFEYFSETQRNKGNFPGRFSGRQFSNSRSEMNVSTLELGDSALYLCASSRTDSWNTGELFFGEGSRLTVL.

This clonotype was detected ten times or more. V gene TRBV12-3 or TRBV12-4 combines with J gene TRBJ2-2, with D possibly matching TRBD1 (6 bases). The V end lost 6 bases, the J end lost 6 bases, and 11 bases lay between the germline ends. The CDR3 spans 13 residues. CDR3 sequence: CASRNREAGELFF. CDR3 sequence (DNA): TGTGCCAGCAGAAACAGGGAAGCCGGGGAGCTGTTTTTT.